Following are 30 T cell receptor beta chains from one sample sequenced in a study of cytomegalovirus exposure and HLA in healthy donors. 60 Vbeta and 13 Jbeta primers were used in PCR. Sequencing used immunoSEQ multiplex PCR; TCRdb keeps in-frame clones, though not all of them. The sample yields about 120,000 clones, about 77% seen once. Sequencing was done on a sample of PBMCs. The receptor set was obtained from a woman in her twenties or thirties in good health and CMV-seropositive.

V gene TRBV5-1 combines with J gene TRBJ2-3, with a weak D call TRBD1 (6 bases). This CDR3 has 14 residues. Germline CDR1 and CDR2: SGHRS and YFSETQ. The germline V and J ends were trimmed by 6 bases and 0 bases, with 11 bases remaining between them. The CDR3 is CASIRGGSTDTQYF. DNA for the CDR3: TGCGCCAGCATCCGAGGGGGAAGCACAGATACGCAGTATTTT.

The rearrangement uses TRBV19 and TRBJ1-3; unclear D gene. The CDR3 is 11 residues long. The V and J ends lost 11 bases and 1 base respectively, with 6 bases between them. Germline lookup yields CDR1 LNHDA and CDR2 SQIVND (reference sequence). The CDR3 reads CAGGSGNTIYF. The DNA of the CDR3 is TGTGCCGGAGGGTCTGGAAACACCATATATTTT.

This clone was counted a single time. In DNA, the CDR3 is TGTGCCAGTAGTATTCATGGAGGGTGGGACACTGAAGCTTTCTTT. Protein product: CASSIHGGWDTEAFF. The V and J genes are TRBV19 and TRBJ1-1; no definite D call. The CDR3 length is 15 residues. Germline V gene lookup returns CDR1 LNHDA and CDR2 SQIVND (reference sequence). Trimming pared 3 bases from V and 3 bases from J, leaving 14 bases between.

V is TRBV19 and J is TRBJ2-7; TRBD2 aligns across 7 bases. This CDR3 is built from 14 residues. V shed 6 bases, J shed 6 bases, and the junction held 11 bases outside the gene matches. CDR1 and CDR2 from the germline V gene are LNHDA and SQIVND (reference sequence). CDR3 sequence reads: CASRMGGSGGEQYF. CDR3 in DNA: TGTGCCAGTAGGATGGGAGGGAGTGGGGGCGAGCAGTACTTC.

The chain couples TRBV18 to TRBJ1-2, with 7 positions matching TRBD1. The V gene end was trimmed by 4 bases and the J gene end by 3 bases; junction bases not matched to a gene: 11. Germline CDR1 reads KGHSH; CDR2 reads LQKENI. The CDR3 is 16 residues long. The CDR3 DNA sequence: TGTGCCAGCTCACTGTTGTTGGGACAGACATACTATGGCTACACCTTC. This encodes CASSLLLGQTYYGYTF.

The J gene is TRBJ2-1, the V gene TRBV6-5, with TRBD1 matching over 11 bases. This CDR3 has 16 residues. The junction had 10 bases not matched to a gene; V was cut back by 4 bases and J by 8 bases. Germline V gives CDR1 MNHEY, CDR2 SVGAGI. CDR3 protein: CASSSYRDRGEDEQFF. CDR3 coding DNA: TGTGCCAGCAGTTCGTACCGGGACAGGGGGGAGGATGAGCAGTTCTTC.

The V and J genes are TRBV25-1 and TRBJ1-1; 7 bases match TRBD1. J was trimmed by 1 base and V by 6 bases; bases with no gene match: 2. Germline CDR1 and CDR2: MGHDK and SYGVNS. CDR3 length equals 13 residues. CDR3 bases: TGTGCCAGCAGGAGGACAGGGAACACTGAAGCTTTCTTT. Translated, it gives CASRRTGNTEAFF.

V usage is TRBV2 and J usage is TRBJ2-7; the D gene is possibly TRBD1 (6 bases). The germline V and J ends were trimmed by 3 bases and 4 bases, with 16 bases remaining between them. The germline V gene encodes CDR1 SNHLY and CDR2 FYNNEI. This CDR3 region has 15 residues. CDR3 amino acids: CASSDRAGEGYEQYF. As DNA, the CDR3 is TGTGCCAGCAGTGATCGGGCAGGGGAAGGGTACGAGCAGTACTTC. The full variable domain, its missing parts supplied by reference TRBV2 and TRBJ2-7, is EPEVTQTPSHQVTQMGQEVILRCVPISNHLYFYWYRQILGQKVEFLVSFYNNEISEKSEIFDDQFSVERPDGSNFTLKIRSTKLEDSAMYFCASSDRAGEGYEQYFGPGTRLTVT.

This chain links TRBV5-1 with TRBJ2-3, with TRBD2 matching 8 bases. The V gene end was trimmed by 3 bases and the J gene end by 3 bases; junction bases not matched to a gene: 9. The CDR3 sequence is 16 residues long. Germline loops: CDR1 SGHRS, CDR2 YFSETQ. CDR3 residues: CASSWTGLGVTDTQYF. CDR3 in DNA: TGCGCCAGCAGCTGGACGGGACTAGGAGTGACAGATACGCAGTATTTT.

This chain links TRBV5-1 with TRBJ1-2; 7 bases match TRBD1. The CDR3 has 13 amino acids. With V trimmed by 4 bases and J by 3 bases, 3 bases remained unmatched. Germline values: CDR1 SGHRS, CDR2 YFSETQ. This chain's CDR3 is CASSATGDYGYTF. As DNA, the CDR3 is TGCGCCAGCAGCGCAACAGGGGACTATGGCTACACCTTC.

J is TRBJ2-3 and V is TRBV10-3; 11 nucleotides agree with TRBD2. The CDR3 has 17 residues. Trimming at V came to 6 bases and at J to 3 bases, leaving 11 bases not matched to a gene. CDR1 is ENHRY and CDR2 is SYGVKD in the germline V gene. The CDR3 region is CAIRELAGGPRTDTQYF. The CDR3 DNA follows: TGTGCCATCAGGGAATTAGCGGGAGGGCCTCGGACAGATACGCAGTATTTT.

The CDR3 loop is CASSLVNWAPGELFF. In DNA, the CDR3 is TGCGCCAGCAGCTTGGTTAACTGGGCCCCCGGGGAGCTGTTTTTT. The chain carries TRBV5-1 and TRBJ2-2; D unclear. The CDR3 contains 15 residues. V lost 0 bases, J lost 6 bases, and 12 bases lay in between. The germline gives CDR1 SGHRS, CDR2 YFSETQ.

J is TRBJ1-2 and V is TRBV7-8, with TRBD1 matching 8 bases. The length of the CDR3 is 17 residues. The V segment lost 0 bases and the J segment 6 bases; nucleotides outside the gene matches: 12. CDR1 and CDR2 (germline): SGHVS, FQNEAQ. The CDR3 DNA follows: TGTGCCAGCAGCTTAGCGACCGGGTTACAGGGGGTAAATGGCTACACCTTC. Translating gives CASSLATGLQGVNGYTF.

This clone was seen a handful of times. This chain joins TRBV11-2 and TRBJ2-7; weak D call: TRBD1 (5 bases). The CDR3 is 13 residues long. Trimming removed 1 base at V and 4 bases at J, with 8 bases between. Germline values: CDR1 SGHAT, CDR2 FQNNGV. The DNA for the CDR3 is TGTGCCAGCAGCTTAGGGACATCATACGAGCAGTACTTC. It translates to CASSLGTSYEQYF.

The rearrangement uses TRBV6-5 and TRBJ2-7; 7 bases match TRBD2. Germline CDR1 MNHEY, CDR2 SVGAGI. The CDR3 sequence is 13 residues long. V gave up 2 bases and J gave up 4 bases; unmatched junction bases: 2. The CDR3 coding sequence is TGTGCCAGCAGTTACGGGAGGGAGTACGAGCAGTACTTC. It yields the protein CASSYGREYEQYF.

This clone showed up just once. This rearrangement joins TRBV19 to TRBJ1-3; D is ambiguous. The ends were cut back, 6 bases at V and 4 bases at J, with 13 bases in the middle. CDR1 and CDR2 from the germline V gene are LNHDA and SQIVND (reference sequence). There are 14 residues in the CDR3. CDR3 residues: CASSPAGTGNTIYF. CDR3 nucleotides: TGTGCCAGTAGCCCAGCGGGAACGGGAAACACCATATATTTT.

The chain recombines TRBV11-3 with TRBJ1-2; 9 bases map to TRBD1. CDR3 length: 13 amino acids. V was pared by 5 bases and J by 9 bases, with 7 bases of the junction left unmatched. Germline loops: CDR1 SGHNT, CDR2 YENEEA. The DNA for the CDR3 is TGTGCCAGCAGCCTAGGGGACAGGGAGAGCTACACCTTC. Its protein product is CASSLGDRESYTF. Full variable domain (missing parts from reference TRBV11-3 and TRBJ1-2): EAGVVQSPRYKIIEKKQPVAFWCNPISGHNTLYWYLQNLGQGPELLIRYENEEAVDDSQLPKDRFSAERLKGVDSTLKIQPAELGDSAVYLCASSLGDRESYTFGSGTRLTVV.

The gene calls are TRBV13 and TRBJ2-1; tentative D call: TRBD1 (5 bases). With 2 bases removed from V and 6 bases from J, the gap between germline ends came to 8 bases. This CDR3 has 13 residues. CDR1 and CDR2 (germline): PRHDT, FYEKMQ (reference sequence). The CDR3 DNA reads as TGTGCCAGCAGCTTATTAAGGGGCAATGAGCAGTTCTTC. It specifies CASSLLRGNEQFF.

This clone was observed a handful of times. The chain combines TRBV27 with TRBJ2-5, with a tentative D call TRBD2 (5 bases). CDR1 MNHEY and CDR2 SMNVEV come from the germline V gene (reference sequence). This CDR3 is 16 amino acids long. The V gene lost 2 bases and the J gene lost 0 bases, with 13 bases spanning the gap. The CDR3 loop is CASSLTRERYQETQYF. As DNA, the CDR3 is TGTGCCAGCAGTTTAACACGGGAAAGGTACCAAGAGACCCAGTACTTC.

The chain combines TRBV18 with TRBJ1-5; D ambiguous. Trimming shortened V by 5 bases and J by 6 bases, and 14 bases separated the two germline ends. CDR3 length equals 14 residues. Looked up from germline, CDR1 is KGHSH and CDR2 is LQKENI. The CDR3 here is CASSVGGVGQPQHF. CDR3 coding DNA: TGTGCCAGCTCAGTCGGTGGAGTCGGTCAGCCCCAGCATTTT.

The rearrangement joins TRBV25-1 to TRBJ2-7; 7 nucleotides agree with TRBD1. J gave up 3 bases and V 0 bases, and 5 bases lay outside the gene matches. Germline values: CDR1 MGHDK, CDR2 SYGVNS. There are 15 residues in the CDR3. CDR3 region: CASSEYGTAHYEQYF. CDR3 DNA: TGTGCCAGCAGTGAATATGGGACAGCACACTACGAGCAGTACTTC.

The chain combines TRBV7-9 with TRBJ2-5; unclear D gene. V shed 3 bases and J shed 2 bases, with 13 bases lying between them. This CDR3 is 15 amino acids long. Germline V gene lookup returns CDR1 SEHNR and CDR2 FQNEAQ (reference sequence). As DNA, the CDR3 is TGTGCCAGCAGCTTGTTTGATGAACGGCAAGAGACCCAGTACTTC. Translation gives CASSLFDERQETQYF.

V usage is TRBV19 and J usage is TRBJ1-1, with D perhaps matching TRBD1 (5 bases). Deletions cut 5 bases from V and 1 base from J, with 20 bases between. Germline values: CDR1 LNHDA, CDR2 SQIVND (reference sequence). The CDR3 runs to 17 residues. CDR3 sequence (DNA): TGTGCCAGTAGTCCCCGGCGTAGACGGAGGGGGAACACTGAAGCTTTCTTT. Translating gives CASSPRRRRRGNTEAFF.

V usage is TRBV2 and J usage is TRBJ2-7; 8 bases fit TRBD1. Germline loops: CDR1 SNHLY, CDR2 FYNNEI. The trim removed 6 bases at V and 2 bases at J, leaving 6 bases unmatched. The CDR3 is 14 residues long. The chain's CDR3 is CASRRTGPTYEQYF. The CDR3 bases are TGTGCCAGCAGACGGACAGGGCCGACCTACGAGCAGTACTTC.

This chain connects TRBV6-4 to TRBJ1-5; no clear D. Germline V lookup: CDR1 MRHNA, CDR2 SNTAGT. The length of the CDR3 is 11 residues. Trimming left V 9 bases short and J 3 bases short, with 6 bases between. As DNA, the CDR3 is TGTGCCAGTGGCCCCAATCAGCCCCAGCATTTT. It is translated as CASGPNQPQHF.

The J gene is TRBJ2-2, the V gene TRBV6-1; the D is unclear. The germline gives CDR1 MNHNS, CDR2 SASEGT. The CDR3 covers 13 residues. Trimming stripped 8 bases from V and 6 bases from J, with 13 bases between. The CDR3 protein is CASCYDSPGELFF. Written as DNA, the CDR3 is TGTGCCAGCTGCTACGACTCCCCCGGGGAGCTGTTTTTT.

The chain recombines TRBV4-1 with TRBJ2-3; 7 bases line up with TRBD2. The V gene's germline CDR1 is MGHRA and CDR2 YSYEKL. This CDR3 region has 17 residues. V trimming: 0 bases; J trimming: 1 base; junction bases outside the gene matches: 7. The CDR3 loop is CASSQDLTSSRTDTQYF. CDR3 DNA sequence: TGCGCCAGCAGCCAAGATTTGACTAGCAGCCGCACAGATACGCAGTATTTT.

CDR3 DNA sequence: TGTGCCAGCAGAGAGGGGGGGCGGGAGCGGACGCAGTATTTT. Protein: CASREGGRERTQYF. The V and J genes are TRBV27 and TRBJ2-3, with a weak D call TRBD2 (7 bases). Germline values: CDR1 MNHEY, CDR2 SMNVEV (reference sequence). The CDR3 loop spans 14 amino acids. V was trimmed by 6 bases and J by 9 bases, leaving 19 bases between them.

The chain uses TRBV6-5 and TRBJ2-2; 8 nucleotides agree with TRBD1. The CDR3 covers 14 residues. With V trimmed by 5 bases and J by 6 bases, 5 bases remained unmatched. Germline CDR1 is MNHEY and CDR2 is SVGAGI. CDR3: CASSQRTGPGELFF. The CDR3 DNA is TGTGCCAGCAGTCAACGGACAGGGCCCGGGGAGCTGTTTTTT.

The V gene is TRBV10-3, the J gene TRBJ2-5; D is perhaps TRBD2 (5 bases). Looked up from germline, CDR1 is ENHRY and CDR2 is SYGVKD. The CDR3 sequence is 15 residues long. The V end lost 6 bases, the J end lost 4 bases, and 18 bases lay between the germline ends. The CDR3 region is CAISPIEGVGETQYF. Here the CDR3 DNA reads TGTGCCATCAGCCCTATCGAGGGAGTCGGAGAGACCCAGTACTTC.